The table lists the clone carrying this T cell receptor beta chain with many counts. Its antigen is unidentified. These data come from a study of glioma-infiltrating T cells. Notes on the study in general: Tissue and blood shared very few CDR3 sequences. Gliomas, especially low-grade, showed above-expected tissue-blood divergence; non-neoplastic patients showed below.

The iRepertoire nested amplicon-rescue multiplex PCR amplified TCR alpha and beta CDR3s from RNA. MiXCR, applied by TCRdb to the multiplex PCR reads, yields one record per CDR3 protein. The sample carries roughly 120,000 distinct CDR3 sequences, 23% recorded once. The receptor was derived from a human donor with low-grade glioma or glioblastoma, undergoing nonglioma brain surgery, or in good health (not recorded which). Sequenced sample: glioma tissue, nonneoplastic brain tissue, or PBMCs (not recorded which).

CDR3 loop: CASTPNRGSSYEQYF. CDR3 in DNA: TGTGCCAGCACCCCCAACCGGGGCAGCTCCTACGAGCAGTACTTC. V gene TRBV25-1 combines with J gene TRBJ2-7; tentatively, D is TRBD1 or TRBD2 (5 bases each). The CDR3 is made up of 15 amino acids. The V and J ends lost 7 bases and 0 bases respectively, with 16 bases between them. CDR1 is MGHDK and CDR2 is SYGVNS in the germline V gene.